This T cell receptor beta chain was captured in a study of blood T cell repertoires in COVID-19. Here immunoSEQ multiplex PCR was the method, and the copy in TCRdb shows in-frame clones only, minus some. Of 250,000 or so clones in the sample, 88% were seen once. The CDR3 runs to 11 residues. With 3 bases removed from V and 3 bases from J, the gap between germline ends came to 4 bases. Germline CDR1 SGHKS, CDR2 YYEKEE (reference sequence). The V call is TRBV5-5, the J call TRBJ2-7; the D is unclear. This sequence was found in a woman in her twenties or thirties who had been exposed to COVID-19. What was sequenced was PBMCs or T cells enriched from blood (not recorded which). DNA of the CDR3: TGTGCCAGCAGCTCACACTACGAGCAGTACTTC. As protein: CASSSHYEQYF. Looking up the rest from reference TRBV5-5 and TRBJ2-7 gives the full variable domain: DAGVTQSPTHLIKTRGQQVTLRCSPISGHKSVSWYQQVLGQGPQFIFQYYEKEERGRGNFPDRFSARQFPNYSSELNVNALLLGDSALYLCASSSHYEQYFGPGTRLTVT.